The 2 T cell receptor beta chains given below trace back to one sample, sequenced in a study of cytomegalovirus exposure and HLA in healthy donors. The PCR used 60 Vbeta and 13 Jbeta primers. This table comes from immunoSEQ multiplex PCR, and its TCRdb copy is limited to in-frame clones, with some not included. The sample contains 65,000 to 85,000 clones, around 10% of which appear only once. Sequenced input: PBMCs. The receptors originated from a man between 60 and 70 years old in good health and CMV-seropositive.

The V gene is TRBV2, the J gene TRBJ2-4; no reliable D call. With 2 bases removed from V and 3 bases from J, the gap between germline ends came to 5 bases. Germline V gene sequence: CDR1 SNHLY, CDR2 FYNNEI. The CDR3 totals 13 residues. CDR3 bases: TGTGCCAGCAGTGAAAACAGCAAAAACATTCAGTACTTC. Encoded protein: CASSENSKNIQYF.

This clone was seen a handful of times. The V gene is TRBV7-3, the J gene TRBJ2-7; D possibly corresponds to TRBD2 (6 bases). V lost 6 bases to trimming and J lost 6 bases, with 18 bases between them. There are 14 residues in the CDR3. CDR1 and CDR2 from the germline V gene are SGHTA and FQGTGA. In DNA, the CDR3 is TGTGCCAGCAGGTCGGAGGGAAAGAAGGGCGAGCAGTACGTC. Translated: CASRSEGKKGEQYV.